This T cell receptor (beta chain) came from a study of technical replicates of blood from a few donors. Data came from immunoSEQ multiplex PCR; TCRdb stores just in-frame clones and leaves some out. The table lists just over 80,000 clones, 94% of them singletons, with 0.38% in the top ten. V lost 6 bases, J lost 2 bases, and 8 bases lay in between. The CDR3 runs to 12 residues. Germline V gives CDR1 WNHNN, CDR2 SYGVQD (reference sequence). The clonotype originates from a human donor in good health. Material: T cells isolated from PBMCs. The chain uses TRBV10-1 and TRBJ2-7; possibly TRBD2 for D (5 bases). The CDR3 DNA follows: TGCGCCAGCAGGCGAGGGCCCTACGAGCAGTACTTC. Protein: CASRRGPYEQYF.